This T cell receptor beta chain was retrieved from a study of T cell changes during pregnancy in multiple sclerosis. Germline V gene sequence: CDR1 SNHLY, CDR2 FYNNEI. Trimming stripped 7 bases from V and 8 bases from J, with 17 bases between. The CDR3 covers 13 residues. TCRdb keeps only in-frame clones here, not all; method: immunoSEQ multiplex PCR. This sample has roughly 40,000 clones, with roughly 80% found just once. Here the sequenced sample was CD4+ T cells from peripheral blood mononuclear cells, taken before pregnancy. The sequence was collected from a female donor with multiple sclerosis, enrolled in a pregnancy study. This rearrangement joins TRBV2 to TRBJ1-2, with D tentatively TRBD1 (5 bases). The CDR3 DNA reads as TGTGCCAGCACCAACGGGGACTATGAAGGCTACACCTTC. It is translated as CASTNGDYEGYTF.